This is a list of T cell receptor beta chains from one sample in a study of response to subunit inactivated influenza vaccine. Each CDR3 protein gets one entry after TCRdb re-called the RT-PCR reads with MiXCR. The sample yields hundreds of thousands of distinct CDR3 sequences, approximately 17% seen once. Source: PBMCs from blood, taken approximately 5 days after vaccination. The receptors come from a man aged 45-60 years who received an inactivated influenza vaccine. Both conserved end residues are part of each CDR3. Fields, in order: J gene, V gene, CDR3 protein.

J gene: TRBJ2-5; V gene: TRBV7-8; CDR3 protein: CASSPRTSGGKETQYF
J gene: TRBJ2-7; V gene: TRBV13; CDR3 protein: CASSLVGTGVYEQYF
J gene: TRBJ2-7; V gene: TRBV28; CDR3 protein: CASSLFENEQYF
J gene: TRBJ1-6; V gene: TRBV6-5; CDR3 protein: CASSYYNSPLHF
J gene: TRBJ2-1; V gene: TRBV7-9; CDR3 protein: CASSFDSVSYNEQFF
J gene: TRBJ2-3; V gene: TRBV9; CDR3 protein: CASSVLGDRVDTQYF
J gene: TRBJ2-3; V gene: TRBV28; CDR3 protein: CASSLRSFGLSGGSDTQYF
J gene: TRBJ2-3; V gene: TRBV6-1; CDR3 protein: CASSESGLATDTQYF
J gene: TRBJ1-5; V gene: TRBV12-3/TRBV12-4; CDR3 protein: CASGTGTNQPQHF
J gene: TRBJ2-7; V gene: TRBV6-2/TRBV6-3; CDR3 protein: CASSYDGTGGEQYF
J gene: TRBJ2-1; V gene: TRBV7-2; CDR3 protein: CASSLVSSGYNEQFF
J gene: TRBJ1-2; V gene: TRBV27; CDR3 protein: CASSLSSGPGNYGYTF
J gene: TRBJ1-6; V gene: TRBV5-6; CDR3 protein: CASTSQNDSPLHF
J gene: TRBJ2-5; V gene: TRBV5-1; CDR3 protein: CASSDPTGSQETQYF
J gene: TRBJ2-3; V gene: TRBV2; CDR3 protein: CASSRDSPTDTQYF
J gene: TRBJ2-2; V gene: TRBV7-9; CDR3 protein: CASSLVGLYTGELFF
J gene: TRBJ2-5; V gene: TRBV12-3/TRBV12-4; CDR3 protein: CASRGRGPGKTQYF
J gene: TRBJ2-5; V gene: TRBV11-1; CDR3 protein: CASSPRRQGTRELYQETQYF
J gene: TRBJ2-5; V gene: TRBV20-1; CDR3 protein: CSALPGTGDRQTQYF
J gene: TRBJ2-4; V gene: TRBV20-1; CDR3 protein: CSASLWEGQTAKNIQYF
J gene: TRBJ2-1; V gene: TRBV9; CDR3 protein: CASSVVWSGEQFF
J gene: TRBJ2-7; V gene: TRBV4-1; CDR3 protein: CASSQEKGGYEQYF
J gene: TRBJ2-3; V gene: TRBV20-1; CDR3 protein: CSARPGQTAVRDTQYF
J gene: TRBJ2-2; V gene: TRBV7-2; CDR3 protein: CASSIQGGTGELFF
J gene: TRBJ2-5; V gene: TRBV30; CDR3 protein: CAWSWGSGFQETQYF
J gene: TRBJ2-2; V gene: TRBV7-2; CDR3 protein: CASSLGTGFGGELFF
J gene: TRBJ1-4; V gene: TRBV29-1; CDR3 protein: CSVKQGSTNEKLFF
J gene: TRBJ2-5; V gene: TRBV12-3/TRBV12-4; CDR3 protein: CASTPFINFETQYF
J gene: TRBJ2-2; V gene: TRBV4-3; CDR3 protein: CASSQHPGTGANGELFF
J gene: TRBJ2-5; V gene: TRBV7-9; CDR3 protein: CASSLFRDFQETQYF
J gene: TRBJ2-7; V gene: TRBV6-2/TRBV6-3; CDR3 protein: CATQTGLAGSYEQYF
J gene: TRBJ2-7; V gene: TRBV4-3; CDR3 protein: CASSQGTASYEQYF
J gene: TRBJ2-1; V gene: TRBV20-1; CDR3 protein: CSARDFVSSVNEQFF
J gene: TRBJ2-3; V gene: TRBV12-3/TRBV12-4; CDR3 protein: CASSLVVAELSVNTQYF
J gene: TRBJ2-1; V gene: TRBV12-3/TRBV12-4; CDR3 protein: CASSPGLTYNEQFF
J gene: TRBJ2-3; V gene: TRBV30; CDR3 protein: CACPRTGSLADTQYF
J gene: TRBJ2-6; V gene: TRBV18; CDR3 protein: CASSTTYGFGANVLTF
J gene: TRBJ1-2; V gene: TRBV7-2; CDR3 protein: CASSPGQHYGYTF
J gene: TRBJ1-2; V gene: TRBV20-1; CDR3 protein: CSARGTLQGNYGYTF
J gene: TRBJ2-3; V gene: TRBV28; CDR3 protein: CASTVGLAGGQTPTDTQYF